This T cell receptor (beta chain) comes out of a study of T cell changes during pregnancy in multiple sclerosis (dated by TCRdb to between 2018 and 2021). Study-wide context: The study examined how the T cell repertoire changed over the course of pregnancy in women with multiple sclerosis.

Worth noting for this clone: The clone's antigen remains unknown. No per-base quality is available; no much larger clone lies one base away.

Library prep was done by the immunoSEQ multiplex PCR assay. TCRdb obtained this table from immuneACCESS and retained in-frame rearrangements with V and J assigned. These tables miss some clones; where compared with another copy, unresolved V genes account for less than half of the shortfall, and the remainder is unexplained. The sample contains 90,000 to 150,000 clones, approximately 93% of them found a single time. Together, the top ten hold 6.2% of the sample. A distance of 20 bases separates the germline ends of V and J, which lose 1 base and 11 bases respectively. In the germline V gene, CDR1 corresponds to LGHNT and CDR2 to FRNRAP. The CDR3 goes from the cysteine to the phenylalanine over 15 residues. Kept here is only the CDR3 DNA, which spans 45 bases and is read in frame from base 1.

The specimen was peripheral blood, collected before pregnancy. The chain links TRBV12-5 with TRBJ1-1; the D gene cannot be named for sure. The sequence derives from a female donor with multiple sclerosis, enrolled in a pregnancy study. The DNA sequence is TGTGCTAGTGGTTTGGCGGCGGTGAGAGGGTCAAGGGCTTTCTTT. Its protein is CASGLAAVRGSRAFF.